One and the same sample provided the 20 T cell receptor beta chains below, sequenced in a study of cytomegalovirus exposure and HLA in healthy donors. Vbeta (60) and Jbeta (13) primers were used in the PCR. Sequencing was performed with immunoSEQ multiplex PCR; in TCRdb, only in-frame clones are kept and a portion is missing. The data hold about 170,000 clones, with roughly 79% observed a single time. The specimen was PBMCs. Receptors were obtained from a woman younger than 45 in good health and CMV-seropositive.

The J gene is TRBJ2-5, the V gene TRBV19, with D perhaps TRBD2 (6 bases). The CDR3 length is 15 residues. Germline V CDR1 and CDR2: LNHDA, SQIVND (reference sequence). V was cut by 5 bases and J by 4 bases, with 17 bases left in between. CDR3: CASSVVAELGETQYF. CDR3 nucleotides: TGTGCCAGTAGTGTTGTAGCGGAGCTGGGAGAGACCCAGTACTTC. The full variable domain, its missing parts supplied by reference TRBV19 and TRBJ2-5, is DGGITQSPKYLFRKEGQNVTLSCEQNLNHDAMYWYRQDPGQGLRLIYYSQIVNDFQKGDIAEGYSVSREKKESFPLTVTSAQKNPTAFYLCASSVVAELGETQYFGPGTRLLVL.

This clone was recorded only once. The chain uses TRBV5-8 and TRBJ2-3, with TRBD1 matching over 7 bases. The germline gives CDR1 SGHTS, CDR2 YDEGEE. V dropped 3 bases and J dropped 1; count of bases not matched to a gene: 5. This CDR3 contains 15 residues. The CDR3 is CASSSQGLGTDTQYF. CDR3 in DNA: TGTGCCAGCAGCTCACAGGGGCTCGGCACAGATACGCAGTATTTT.

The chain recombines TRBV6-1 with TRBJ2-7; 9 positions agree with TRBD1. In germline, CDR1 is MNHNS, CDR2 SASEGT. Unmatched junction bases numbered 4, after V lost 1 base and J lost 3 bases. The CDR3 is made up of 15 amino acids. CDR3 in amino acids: CASSEGDRAFYEQYF. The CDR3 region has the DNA TGTGCCAGCAGTGAAGGGGACAGGGCGTTCTACGAGCAGTACTTC.

CDR3 sequence reads: CASSEDRQLGGNTIYF. The CDR3 DNA follows: TGTGCCAGCAGTGAAGACCGACAGCTAGGGGGAAACACCATATATTTT. This chain uses TRBV2 with TRBJ1-3, with D possibly matching TRBD1 (5 bases). The ends were cut back, 1 base at V and 4 bases at J, with 14 bases in the middle. Germline CDR1 is SNHLY and CDR2 is FYNNEI. The CDR3 loop spans 16 amino acids.

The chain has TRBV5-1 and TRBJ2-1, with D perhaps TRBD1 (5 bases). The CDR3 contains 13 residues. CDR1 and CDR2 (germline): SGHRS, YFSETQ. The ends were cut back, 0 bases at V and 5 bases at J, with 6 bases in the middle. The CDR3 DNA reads TGCGCCAGCAGCTTGGACAGGAACAATGAGCAGTTCTTC. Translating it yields CASSLDRNNEQFF.

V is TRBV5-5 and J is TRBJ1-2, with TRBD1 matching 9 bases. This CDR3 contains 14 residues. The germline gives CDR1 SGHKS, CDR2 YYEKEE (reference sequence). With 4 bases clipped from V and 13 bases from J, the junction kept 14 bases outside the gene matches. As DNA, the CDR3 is TGTGCCAGCAGCATTACAGGGGGCGCGGGTTTATCCACCTTC. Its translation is CASSITGGAGLSTF.

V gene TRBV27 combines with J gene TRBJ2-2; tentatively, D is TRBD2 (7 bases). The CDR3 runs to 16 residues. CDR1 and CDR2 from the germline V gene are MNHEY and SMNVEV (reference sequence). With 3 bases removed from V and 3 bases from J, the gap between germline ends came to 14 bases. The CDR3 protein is CASSFLGGEYTGELFF. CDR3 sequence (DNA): TGTGCCAGCAGTTTCTTAGGGGGGGAGTACACCGGGGAGCTGTTTTTT.

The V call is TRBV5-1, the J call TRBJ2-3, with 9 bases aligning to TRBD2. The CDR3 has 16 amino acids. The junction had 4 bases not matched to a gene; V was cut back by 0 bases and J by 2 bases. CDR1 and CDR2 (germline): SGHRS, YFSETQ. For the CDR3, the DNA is TGCGCCAGCAGCTTGGCGCTAGCGGGGTACACAGATACGCAGTATTTT. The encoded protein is CASSLALAGYTDTQYF. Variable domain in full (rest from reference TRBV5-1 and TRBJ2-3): KAGVTQTPRYLIKTRGQQVTLSCSPISGHRSVSWYQQTPGQGLQFLFEYFSETQRNKGNFPGRFSGRQFSNSRSEMNVSTLELGDSALYLCASSLALAGYTDTQYFGPGTRLTVL.

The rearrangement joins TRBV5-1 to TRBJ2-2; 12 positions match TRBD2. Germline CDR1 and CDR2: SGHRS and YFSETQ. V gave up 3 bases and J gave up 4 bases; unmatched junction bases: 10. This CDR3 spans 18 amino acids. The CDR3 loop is CASSWKSGTSGFTGELFF. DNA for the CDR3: TGCGCCAGCAGCTGGAAATCTGGGACTAGCGGGTTCACCGGGGAGCTGTTTTTT.

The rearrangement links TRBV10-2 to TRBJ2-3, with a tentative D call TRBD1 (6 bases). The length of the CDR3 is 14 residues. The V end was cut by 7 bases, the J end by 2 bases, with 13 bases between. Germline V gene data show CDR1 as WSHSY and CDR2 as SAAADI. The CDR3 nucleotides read TGCGCCAGCACCGGACAGTTTTCCACAGATACGCAGTATTTT. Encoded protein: CASTGQFSTDTQYF.

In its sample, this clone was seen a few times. The CDR3 DNA reads TGTGCCAGCAGCTTAATAGCGGGGGTAACCTACAATGAGCAGTTCTTC. Amino acids: CASSLIAGVTYNEQFF. The chain is built from TRBV7-2 and TRBJ2-1; 9 nucleotides align to TRBD2. Germline CDR1 is SGHTA and CDR2 is FQGNSA. CDR3 size: 16 residues. V lost 2 bases to trimming and J lost 2 bases; unmatched junction nucleotides: 4.

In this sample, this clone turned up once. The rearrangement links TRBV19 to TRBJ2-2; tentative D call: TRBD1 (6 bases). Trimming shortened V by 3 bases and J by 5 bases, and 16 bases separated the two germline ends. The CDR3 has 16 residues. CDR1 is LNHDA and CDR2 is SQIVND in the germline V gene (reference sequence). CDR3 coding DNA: TGTGCCAGTAGTATTCAGTGGGGGACATCAACCGGGGAGCTGTTTTTT. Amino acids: CASSIQWGTSTGELFF.

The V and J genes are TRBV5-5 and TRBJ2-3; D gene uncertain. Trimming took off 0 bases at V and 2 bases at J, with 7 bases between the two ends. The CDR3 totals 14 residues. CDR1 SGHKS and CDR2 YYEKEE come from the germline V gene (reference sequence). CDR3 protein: CASSLAPYTDTQYF. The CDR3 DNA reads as TGTGCCAGCAGCTTGGCTCCCTACACAGATACGCAGTATTTT.

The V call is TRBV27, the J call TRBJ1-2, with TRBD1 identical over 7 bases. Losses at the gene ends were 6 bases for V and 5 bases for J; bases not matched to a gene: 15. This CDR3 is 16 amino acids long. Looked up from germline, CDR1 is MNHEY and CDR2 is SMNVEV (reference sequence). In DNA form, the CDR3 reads TGTGCCAGCAGGGAAACAGGGGCCCTACCCCCGTATGGCTACACCTTC. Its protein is CASRETGALPPYGYTF.

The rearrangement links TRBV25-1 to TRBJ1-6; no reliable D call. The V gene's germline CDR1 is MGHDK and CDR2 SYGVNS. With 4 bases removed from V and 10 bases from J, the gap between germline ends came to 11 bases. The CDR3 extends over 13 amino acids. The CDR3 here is CASSGRGSSPLHF. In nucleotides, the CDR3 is TGTGCCAGCAGTGGTCGGGGTAGCTCACCCCTCCACTTT.

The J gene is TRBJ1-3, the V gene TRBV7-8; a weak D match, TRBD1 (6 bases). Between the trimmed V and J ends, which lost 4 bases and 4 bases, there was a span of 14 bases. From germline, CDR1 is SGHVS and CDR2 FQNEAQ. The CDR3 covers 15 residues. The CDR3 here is CASSSLPQGGNTIYF. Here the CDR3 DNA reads TGTGCCAGCAGCTCCCTTCCTCAGGGGGGAAACACCATATATTTT.

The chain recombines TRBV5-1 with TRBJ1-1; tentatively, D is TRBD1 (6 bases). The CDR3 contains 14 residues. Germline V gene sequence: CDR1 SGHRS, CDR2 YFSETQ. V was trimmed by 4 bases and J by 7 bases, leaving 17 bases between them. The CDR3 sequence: CASSPPGAGFEAFF. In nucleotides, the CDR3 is TGCGCCAGCAGCCCACCAGGGGCCGGGTTTGAAGCTTTCTTT.

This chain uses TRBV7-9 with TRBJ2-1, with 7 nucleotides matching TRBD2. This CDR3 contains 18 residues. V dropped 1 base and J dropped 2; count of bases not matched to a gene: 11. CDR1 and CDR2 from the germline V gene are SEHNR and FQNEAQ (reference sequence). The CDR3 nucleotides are TGTGCCAGCAGCTTAGAGGTGGCTAGCGGATTACCCTACAATGAGCAGTTCTTC. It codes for CASSLEVASGLPYNEQFF.

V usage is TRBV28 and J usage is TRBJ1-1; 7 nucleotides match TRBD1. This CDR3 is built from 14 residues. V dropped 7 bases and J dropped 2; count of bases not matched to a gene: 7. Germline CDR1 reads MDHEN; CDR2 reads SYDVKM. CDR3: CASTEGGRNTEAFF. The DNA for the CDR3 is TGTGCCAGCACAGAAGGGGGCCGAAACACTGAAGCTTTCTTT.

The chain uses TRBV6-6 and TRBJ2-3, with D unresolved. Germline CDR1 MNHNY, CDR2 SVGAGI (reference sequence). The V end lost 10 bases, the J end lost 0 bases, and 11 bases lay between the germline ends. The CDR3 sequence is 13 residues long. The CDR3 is CATTNPSTDTQYF. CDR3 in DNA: TGTGCCACCACAAACCCAAGCACAGATACGCAGTATTTT.